A single sample is the source of the 7 T cell receptor beta chains below, sequenced in a study of cytomegalovirus exposure and HLA in healthy donors. The PCR made use of 60 Vbeta and 13 Jbeta primers. Profiled with immunoSEQ multiplex PCR; TCRdb holds only in-frame clones, not every one. The sample gives around 130,000 clones, 84% of which show up once; 2.5% to 3.5% is in the top ten. Sequencing input: PBMCs. The receptor set was obtained from a woman between 18 and 30 years old in good health and CMV-seropositive.

On this clone itself: The sample carries other DNA sequences with the same CDR3. V and J are TRBV20-1 and TRBJ2-1; D is possibly TRBD2 (5 bases). CDR1 is DFQATT and CDR2 is SNEGSKA in the germline V gene (reference sequence). The CDR3 is 11 amino acids. The germline V and J ends were trimmed by 6 bases and 10 bases, with 13 bases remaining between them. In DNA, the CDR3 is TGCAGTGCCGCACTAGGCGACGAGCAGTTCTTC. Its protein is CSAALGDEQFF.

The rearrangement joins TRBV18 to TRBJ2-5, with TRBD2 matching 14 bases. Germline V gene data show CDR1 as KGHSH and CDR2 as LQKENI. After removal of 2 bases from V and 2 bases from J, the junction contained 13 bases not matched to a gene. CDR3 length: 20 amino acids. CDR3 in amino acids: CASSPFRLAGGPAKQETQYF. CDR3 nucleotides: TGTGCCAGCTCACCATTTAGACTAGCGGGGGGGCCGGCGAAACAAGAGACCCAGTACTTC.

The rearrangement uses TRBV7-2 and TRBJ2-3; D possibly corresponds to TRBD2 (6 bases). The germline V gene encodes CDR1 SGHTA and CDR2 FQGNSA. Trimming stripped 5 bases from V and 6 bases from J, with 15 bases between. The CDR3 runs 14 residues. CDR3 sequence: CASSGGTRGDTQYF. CDR3 coding DNA: TGTGCCAGCAGCGGAGGGACTCGTGGCGATACGCAGTATTTT.

This rearrangement joins TRBV27 to TRBJ1-2; the D gene is possibly TRBD1 (6 bases). Germline-derived CDR1 and CDR2 are MNHEY and SMNVEV (reference sequence). The V and J ends lost 3 bases and 2 bases respectively, with 7 bases between them. The CDR3 runs to 13 residues. CDR3 in amino acids: CASSFGQNYGYTF. Written as DNA, the CDR3 is TGTGCCAGCAGTTTTGGACAGAACTATGGCTACACCTTC.

This rearrangement joins TRBV2 to TRBJ2-7; 7 positions agree with TRBD1. Unmatched junction bases numbered 4, after V lost 5 bases and J lost 6 bases. CDR1 and CDR2 from the germline V gene are SNHLY and FYNNEI. This CDR3 spans 12 amino acids. CDR3 sequence: CASSLQGTEQYF. As DNA, the CDR3 is TGTGCCAGCAGTTTACAGGGGACCGAGCAGTACTTC.

The chain combines TRBV5-4 with TRBJ1-2; TRBD1 matches 11 bases. Germline CDR1 reads SGHNT; CDR2 reads YYREEE (reference sequence). The junction had 9 bases not matched to a gene; V was cut back by 0 bases and J by 8 bases. This CDR3 is built from 16 residues. The CDR3 DNA reads as TGTGCCAGCAGCTTGGATCCCGGACAGGGGGCCTGGGGCTACACCTTC. Amino acids: CASSLDPGQGAWGYTF. The full variable domain, in which reference TRBV5-4 and TRBJ1-2 provide the parts outside the CDR3, is ETGVTQSPTHLIKTRGQQVTLRCSSQSGHNTVSWYQQALGQGPQFIFQYYREEENGRGNFPPRFSGLQFPNYSSELNVNALELDDSALYLCASSLDPGQGAWGYTFGSGTRLTVV.

J is TRBJ2-5 and V is TRBV9, with TRBD1 matching over 8 bases. The CDR3 length is 15 residues. CDR1 and CDR2 (germline): SGDLS, YYNGEE. The V and J ends lost 0 bases and 1 base, in that order; junction bases with no gene match: 2. The CDR3 region is CASSVEGTGQETQYF. The CDR3 DNA reads TGTGCCAGCAGCGTAGAAGGGACAGGCCAAGAGACCCAGTACTTC.